This TCR beta chain appears in the sequencing data of a study of chronic HIV infection and antiretroviral therapy. Germline values: CDR1 SQVTM, CDR2 ANQGSEA. Between the trimmed V and J ends, which lost 3 bases and 4 bases, there was a span of 15 bases. The CDR3 contains 14 residues. A single record per CDR3 protein comes from TCRdb applying MiXCR to the 5' RACE reads. Among approximately 30,000 distinct CDR3 sequences listed, more than 7.5% were seen once. The sample consisted of peripheral blood. This sequence originates from an adult who had HIV and had not received antiretroviral therapy, or was an uninfected healthy control (not recorded which). The chain employs TRBV29-1 and TRBJ2-5, with D unresolved. DNA of the CDR3: TGCAGCGTTGAGGTTCTGGCGTTGGGAGAGACCCAGTACTTC. It yields the protein CSVEVLALGETQYF.